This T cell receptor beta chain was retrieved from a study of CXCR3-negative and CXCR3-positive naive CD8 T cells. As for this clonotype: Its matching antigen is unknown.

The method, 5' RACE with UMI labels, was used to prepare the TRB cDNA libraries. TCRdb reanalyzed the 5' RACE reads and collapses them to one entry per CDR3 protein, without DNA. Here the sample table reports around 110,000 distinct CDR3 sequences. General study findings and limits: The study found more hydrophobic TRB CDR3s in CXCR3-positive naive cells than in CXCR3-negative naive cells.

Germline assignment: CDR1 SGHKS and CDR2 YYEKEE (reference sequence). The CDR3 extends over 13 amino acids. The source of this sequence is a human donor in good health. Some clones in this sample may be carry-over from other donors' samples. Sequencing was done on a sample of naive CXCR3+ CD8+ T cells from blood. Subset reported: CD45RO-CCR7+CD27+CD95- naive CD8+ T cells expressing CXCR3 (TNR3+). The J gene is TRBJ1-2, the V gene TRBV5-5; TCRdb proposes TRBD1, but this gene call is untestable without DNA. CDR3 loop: CASSLGALDGYTF.